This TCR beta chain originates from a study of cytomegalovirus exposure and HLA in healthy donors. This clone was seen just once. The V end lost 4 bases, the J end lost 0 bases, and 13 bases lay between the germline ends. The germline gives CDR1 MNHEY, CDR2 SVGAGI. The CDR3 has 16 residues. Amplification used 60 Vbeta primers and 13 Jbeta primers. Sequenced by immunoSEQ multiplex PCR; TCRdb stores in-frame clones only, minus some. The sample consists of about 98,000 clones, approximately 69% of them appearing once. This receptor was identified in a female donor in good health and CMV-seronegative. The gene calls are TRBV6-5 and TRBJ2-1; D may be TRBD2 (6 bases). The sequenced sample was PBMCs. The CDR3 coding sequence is TGTGCCAGCAGTTTGACTAGGATAAGCTCCTACAATGAGCAGTTCTTC. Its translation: CASSLTRISSYNEQFF.